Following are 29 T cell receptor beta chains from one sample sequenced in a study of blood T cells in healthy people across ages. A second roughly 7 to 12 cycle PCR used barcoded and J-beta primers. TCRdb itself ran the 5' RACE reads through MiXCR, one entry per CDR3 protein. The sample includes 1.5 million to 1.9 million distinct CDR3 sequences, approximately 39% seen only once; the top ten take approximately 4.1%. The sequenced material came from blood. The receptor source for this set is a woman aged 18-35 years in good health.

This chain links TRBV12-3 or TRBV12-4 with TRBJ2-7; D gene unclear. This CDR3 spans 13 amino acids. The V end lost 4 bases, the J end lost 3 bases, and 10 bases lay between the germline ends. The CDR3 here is CASSSRAFYEQYF. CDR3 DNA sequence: TGTGCCAGCAGTTCCCGGGCCTTCTACGAGCAGTACTTC.

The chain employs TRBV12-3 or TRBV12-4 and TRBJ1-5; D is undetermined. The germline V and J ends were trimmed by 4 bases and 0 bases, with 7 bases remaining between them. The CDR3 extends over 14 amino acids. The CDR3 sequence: CASSSDFSNQPQHF. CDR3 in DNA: TGTGCCAGCAGTTCAGACTTTAGCAATCAGCCCCAGCATTTT.

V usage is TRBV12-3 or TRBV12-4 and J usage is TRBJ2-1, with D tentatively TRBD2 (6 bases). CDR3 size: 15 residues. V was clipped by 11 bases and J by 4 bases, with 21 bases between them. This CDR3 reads CASAGTREAYNEQFF. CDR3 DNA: TGTGCCTCTGCAGGGACGAGGGAGGCTTACAATGAGCAGTTCTTC.

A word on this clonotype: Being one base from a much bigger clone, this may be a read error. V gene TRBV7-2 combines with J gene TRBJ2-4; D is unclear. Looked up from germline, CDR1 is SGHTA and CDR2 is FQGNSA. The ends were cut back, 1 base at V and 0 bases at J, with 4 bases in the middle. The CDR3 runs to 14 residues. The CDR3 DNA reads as TGTGCCAGCAGCTTAGACGTAGCCAAAAACATTCAGTACTTC. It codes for CASSLDVAKNIQYF. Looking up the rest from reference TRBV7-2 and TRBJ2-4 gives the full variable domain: GAGVSQSPSNKVTEKGKDVELRCDPISGHTALYWYRQSLGQGLEFLIYFQGNSAPDKSGLPSDRFSAERTGGSVSTLTIQRTQQEDSAVYLCASSLDVAKNIQYFGAGTRLSVL.

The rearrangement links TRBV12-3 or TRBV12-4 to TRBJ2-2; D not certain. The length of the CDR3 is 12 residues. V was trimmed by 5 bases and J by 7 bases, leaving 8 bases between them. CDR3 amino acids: CASSPYIGELFF. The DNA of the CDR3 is TGTGCCAGCAGTCCGTACATCGGGGAGCTGTTTTTT.

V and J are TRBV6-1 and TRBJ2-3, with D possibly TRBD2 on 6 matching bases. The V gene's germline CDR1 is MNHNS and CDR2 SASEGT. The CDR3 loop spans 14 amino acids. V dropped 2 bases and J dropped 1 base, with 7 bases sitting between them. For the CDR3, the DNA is TGTGCCAGCAGTGAACGACTAGGCACAGATACGCAGTATTTT. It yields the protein CASSERLGTDTQYF.

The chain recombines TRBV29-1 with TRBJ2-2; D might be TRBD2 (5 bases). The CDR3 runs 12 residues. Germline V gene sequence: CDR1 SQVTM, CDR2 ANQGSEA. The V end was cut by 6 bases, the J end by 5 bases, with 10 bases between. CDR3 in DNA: TGCAGCGTCGGACCGGGAACCGGGGAGCTGTTTTTT. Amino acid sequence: CSVGPGTGELFF.

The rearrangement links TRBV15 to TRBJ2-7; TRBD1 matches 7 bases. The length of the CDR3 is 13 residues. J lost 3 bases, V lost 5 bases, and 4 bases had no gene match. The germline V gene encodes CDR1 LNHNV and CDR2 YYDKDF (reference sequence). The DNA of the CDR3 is TGTGCCACCAGCGTGTGGGACAGCTACGAGCAGTACTTC. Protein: CATSVWDSYEQYF.

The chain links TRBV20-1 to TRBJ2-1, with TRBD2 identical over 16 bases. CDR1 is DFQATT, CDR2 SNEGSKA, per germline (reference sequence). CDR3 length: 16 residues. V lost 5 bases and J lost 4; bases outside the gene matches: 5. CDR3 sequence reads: CSARGTSGGVYNEQFF. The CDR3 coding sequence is TGCAGTGCTCGGGGGACTAGCGGGGGGGTGTACAATGAGCAGTTCTTC.

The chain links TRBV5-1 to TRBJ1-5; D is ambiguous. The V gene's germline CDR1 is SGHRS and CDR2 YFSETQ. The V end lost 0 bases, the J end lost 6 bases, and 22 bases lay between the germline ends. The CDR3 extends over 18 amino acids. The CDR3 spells CASSLGPLSPMKGQPQHF. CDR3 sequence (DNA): TGCGCCAGCAGCTTGGGACCCCTGAGCCCAATGAAGGGTCAGCCCCAGCATTTT.

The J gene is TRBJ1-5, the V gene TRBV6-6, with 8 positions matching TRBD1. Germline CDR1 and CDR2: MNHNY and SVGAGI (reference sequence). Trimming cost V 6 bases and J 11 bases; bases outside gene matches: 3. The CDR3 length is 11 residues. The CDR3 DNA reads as TGTGCCAGCAGCTGGGACAGGACCCAGCATTTT. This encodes CASSWDRTQHF.

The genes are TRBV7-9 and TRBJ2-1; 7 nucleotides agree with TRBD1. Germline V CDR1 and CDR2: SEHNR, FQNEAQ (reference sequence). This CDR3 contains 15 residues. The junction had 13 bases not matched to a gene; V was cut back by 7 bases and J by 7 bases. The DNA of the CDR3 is TGTGCCAGCAACCAACCCGGGACAGTGTTTAATGAGCAGTTCTTC. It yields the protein CASNQPGTVFNEQFF.

The CDR3 DNA sequence: TGTGCCAGCAGCTTAGCTCGGACAGGGTCTGGCTACACCTTC. Translating gives CASSLARTGSGYTF. This chain connects TRBV7-2 to TRBJ1-2, with 8 bases aligning to TRBD1. J lost 7 bases, V lost 0 bases, and 4 bases had no gene match. Germline loops: CDR1 SGHTA, CDR2 FQGNSA. The CDR3 consists of 14 residues. Full variable domain (missing parts from reference TRBV7-2 and TRBJ1-2): GAGVSQSPSNKVTEKGKDVELRCDPISGHTALYWYRQSLGQGLEFLIYFQGNSAPDKSGLPSDRFSAERTGGSVSTLTIQRTQQEDSAVYLCASSLARTGSGYTFGSGTRLTVV.

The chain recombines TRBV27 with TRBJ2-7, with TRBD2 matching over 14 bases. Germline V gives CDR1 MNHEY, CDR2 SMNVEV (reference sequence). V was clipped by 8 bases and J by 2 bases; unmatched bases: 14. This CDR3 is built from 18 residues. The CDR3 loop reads CASGTGLAGGPLAYEQYF. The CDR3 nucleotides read TGTGCCAGCGGAACTGGACTAGCGGGAGGTCCCTTAGCCTACGAGCAGTACTTC.

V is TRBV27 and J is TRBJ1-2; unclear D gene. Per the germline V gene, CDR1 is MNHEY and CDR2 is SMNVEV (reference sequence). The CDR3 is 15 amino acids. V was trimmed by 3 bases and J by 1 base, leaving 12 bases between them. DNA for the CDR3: TGTGCCAGCAGTTTCAGGTCGGGTTATAACTATGGCTACACCTTC. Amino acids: CASSFRSGYNYGYTF.

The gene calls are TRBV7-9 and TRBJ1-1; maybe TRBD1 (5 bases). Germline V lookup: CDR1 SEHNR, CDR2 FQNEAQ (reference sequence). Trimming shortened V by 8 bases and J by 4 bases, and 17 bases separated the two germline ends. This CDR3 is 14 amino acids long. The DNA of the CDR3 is TGTGCCAGCGGCCACCAGACAGCGGGCACTGAAGCTTTCTTT. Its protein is CASGHQTAGTEAFF.

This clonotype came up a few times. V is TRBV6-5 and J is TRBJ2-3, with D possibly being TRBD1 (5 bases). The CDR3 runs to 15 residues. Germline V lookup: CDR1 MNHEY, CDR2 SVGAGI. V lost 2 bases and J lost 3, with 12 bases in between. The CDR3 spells CASSYGGRVTDTQYF. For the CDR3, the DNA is TGTGCCAGCAGTTACGGTGGCAGGGTAACAGATACGCAGTATTTT.

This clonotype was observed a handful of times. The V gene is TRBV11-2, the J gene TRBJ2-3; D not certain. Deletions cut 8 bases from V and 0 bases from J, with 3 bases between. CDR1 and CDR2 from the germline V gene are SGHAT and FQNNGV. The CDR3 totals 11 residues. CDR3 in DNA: TGTGCCAGCGACAGCACAGATACGCAGTATTTT. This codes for CASDSTDTQYF.

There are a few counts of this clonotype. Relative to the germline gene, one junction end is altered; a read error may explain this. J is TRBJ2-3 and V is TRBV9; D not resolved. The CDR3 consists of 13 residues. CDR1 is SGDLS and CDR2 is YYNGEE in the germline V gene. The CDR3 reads CASSAQVTNTQYF. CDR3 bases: TGTGCCAGCAGCGCGCAGGTCACAAATACGCAGTATTTT.

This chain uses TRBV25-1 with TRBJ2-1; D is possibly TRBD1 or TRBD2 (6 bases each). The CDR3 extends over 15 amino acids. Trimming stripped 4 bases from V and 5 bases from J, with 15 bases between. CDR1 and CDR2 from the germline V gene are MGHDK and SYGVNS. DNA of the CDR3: TGTGCCAGCAGTGCCCCGGGGGCCCCCCACAATGAGCAGTTCTTC. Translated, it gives CASSAPGAPHNEQFF.

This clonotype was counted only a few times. CDR3 residues: CASSDLSSGVDTQYF. The CDR3 nucleotides read TGTGCCAGCAGTGATCTAAGTTCGGGGGTGGATACGCAGTATTTT. The chain carries TRBV2 and TRBJ2-3; D is possibly TRBD2 (6 bases). V lost 3 bases to trimming and J lost 6 bases, with 16 bases between them. Germline assignment: CDR1 SNHLY and CDR2 FYNNEI. This CDR3 spans 15 amino acids.

The CDR3 here is CSANKDYGYTF. DNA of the CDR3: TGCAGTGCTAATAAGGACTATGGCTACACCTTC. This sequence joins TRBV20-1 and TRBJ1-2; D gene uncertain. Trimming took off 4 bases at V and 3 bases at J, with 6 bases between the two ends. Germline lookup yields CDR1 DFQATT and CDR2 SNEGSKA (reference sequence). The CDR3 totals 11 residues.

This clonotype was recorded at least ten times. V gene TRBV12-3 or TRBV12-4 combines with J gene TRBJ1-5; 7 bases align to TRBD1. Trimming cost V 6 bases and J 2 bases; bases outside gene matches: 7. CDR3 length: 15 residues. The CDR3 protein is CASRPTGDGNQPQHF. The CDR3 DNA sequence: TGTGCCAGCAGACCCACAGGGGATGGCAATCAGCCCCAGCATTTT.

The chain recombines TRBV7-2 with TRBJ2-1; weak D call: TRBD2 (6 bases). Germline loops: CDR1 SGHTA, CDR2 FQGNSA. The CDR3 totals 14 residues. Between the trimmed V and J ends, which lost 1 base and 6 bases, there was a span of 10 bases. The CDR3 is CASSLEGTFNEQFF. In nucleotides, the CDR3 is TGTGCCAGCAGCTTAGAAGGGACTTTCAATGAGCAGTTCTTC.

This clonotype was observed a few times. The CDR3 loop reads CASSARAGARQYF. The DNA for the CDR3 is TGCGCCAGCAGCGCCCGAGCGGGAGCGCGGCAGTATTTT. This chain joins TRBV4-3 and TRBJ2-3; 8 nucleotides match TRBD2. The germline CDR1 and CDR2 sequences are LGHNA and YSLEER. The CDR3 is 13 residues long. With 5 bases clipped from V and 11 bases from J, the junction kept 9 bases outside the gene matches.

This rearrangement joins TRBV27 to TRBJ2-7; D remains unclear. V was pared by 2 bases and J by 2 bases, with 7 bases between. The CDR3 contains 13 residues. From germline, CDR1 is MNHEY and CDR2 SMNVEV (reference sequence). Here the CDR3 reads CASSLGFTYEQYF. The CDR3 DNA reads TGTGCCAGCAGTTTAGGCTTCACCTACGAGCAGTACTTC.

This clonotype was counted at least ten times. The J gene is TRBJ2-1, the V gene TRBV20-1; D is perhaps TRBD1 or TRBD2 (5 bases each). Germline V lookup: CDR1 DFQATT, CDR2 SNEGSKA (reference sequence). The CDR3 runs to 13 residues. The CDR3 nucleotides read TGCAGCGCGAGAGGGGACTCCTACAATGAGCAGTTCTTC. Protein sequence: CSARGDSYNEQFF.

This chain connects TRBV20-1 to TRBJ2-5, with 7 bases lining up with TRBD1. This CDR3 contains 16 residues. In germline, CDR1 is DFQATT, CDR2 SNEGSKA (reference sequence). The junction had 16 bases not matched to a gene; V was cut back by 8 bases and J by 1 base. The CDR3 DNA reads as TGCAGTCCGACCCCAAACAGGGGCATAGGCCAAGAGACCCAGTACTTC. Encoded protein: CSPTPNRGIGQETQYF.

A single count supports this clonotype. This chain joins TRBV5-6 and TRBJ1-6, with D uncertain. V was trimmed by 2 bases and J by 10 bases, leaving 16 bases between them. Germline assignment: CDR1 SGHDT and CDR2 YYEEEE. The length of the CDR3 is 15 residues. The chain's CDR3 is CASSFGRYSSSPLHF. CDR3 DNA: TGTGCCAGCAGCTTCGGCAGATACTCAAGCTCACCCCTCCACTTT.